These T cell receptor beta chains were read from a single sample in a study of technical replicates of blood from a handful of donors. Method: immunoSEQ multiplex PCR; TCRdb's copy keeps in-frame clones and lacks some. This table has about 84,000 clones, less than 98% appearing once. The sequencing sample was made of T cells isolated from PBMCs. All receptors come from a human donor in good health. Both conserved end residues are part of each CDR3. A D gene is named only where the DNA matches it firmly. Only part of the rows carry a size: once, few, many, or a class if the clone is expanded.

-,-,TRBV11-3,TRBJ2-3,CASSLGQSTDTQYF,TGTGCCAGCAGCTTAGGTCAGAGCACAGATACGCAGTATTTT
-,-,TRBV6-5,TRBJ1-5,CASRGGARQPQHF,TGTGCCAGCAGGGGGGGGGCGAGGCAGCCCCAGCATTTT
-,-,TRBV5-4,TRBJ2-1,CASSHSVGSYNEQFF,TGTGCCAGCAGCCATAGCGTGGGCTCCTACAATGAGCAGTTCTTC
-,once,TRBV7-9,TRBJ2-5,CASSLESGGETQYF,TGTGCCAGCAGCTTAGAGAGTGGCGGAGAGACCCAGTACTTC
TRBD1,-,TRBV6-1,TRBJ2-5,CASSEMVRGRYQETQYF,TGTGCCAGCAGTGAAATGGTTAGGGGGCGGTATCAGGAGACCCAGTACTTC
-,-,TRBV6-5,TRBJ2-2,CASSYLYSGELFF,TGTGCCAGCAGTTACCTTTATAGCGGGGAGCTGTTTTTT
-,once,TRBV29-1,TRBJ2-1,CSVVGTSSGNEQFF,TGCAGCGTTGTTGGAACTAGCTCGGGCAATGAGCAGTTCTTC
TRBD1,-,TRBV5-1,TRBJ1-2,CASSLDTGVRGYTF,TGCGCCAGCAGCTTGGATACAGGGGTTCGTGGCTACACCTTC
-,-,TRBV18,TRBJ1-1,CASSTGGRMNTEAFF,TGTGCCAGCTCAACGGGGGGCAGGATGAACACTGAAGCTTTCTTT
-,-,TRBV10-3,TRBJ2-3,CAISAPWGAGTDTQYF,TGTGCCATCAGTGCCCCCTGGGGAGCTGGCACAGATACGCAGTATTTT
-,-,TRBV28,TRBJ1-5,CASSLGRFNQPQHF,TGTGCCAGCAGTTTAGGCCGTTTTAATCAGCCCCAGCATTTT
TRBD2,-,TRBV7-9,TRBJ2-1,CASSIGLLAEAYNEQFF,TGTGCCAGCAGCATAGGATTACTAGCGGAGGCCTACAATGAGCAGTTCTTC
TRBD1,-,TRBV15,TRBJ1-2,CATSPTGNGYTF,TGTGCCACCAGCCCGACAGGGAATGGCTACACCTTC
-,-,TRBV28,TRBJ2-7,CASRGGSGVYEQYF,TGTGCCAGCAGAGGGGGAAGTGGAGTATACGAGCAGTACTTC
TRBD1,-,TRBV5-1,TRBJ2-7,CASSLGGTAKTYEQYF,TGCGCCAGCAGCTTGGGGGGGACAGCGAAAACCTACGAGCAGTACTTC
TRBD2,-,TRBV27,TRBJ2-5,CASSPPTAGGSETQYF,TGTGCCAGCAGTCCCCCCACAGCGGGAGGTTCAGAGACCCAGTACTTC
-,-,TRBV7-9,TRBJ1-1,CASIHLGQNTEAFF,TGTGCCAGCATCCACTTGGGACAAAACACTGAAGCTTTCTTT
-,-,TRBV20-1,TRBJ1-2,CSASTSYGYTF,TGCAGTGCTAGCACTAGCTATGGCTACACCTTC
-,-,TRBV5-1,TRBJ1-3,CASSFGDTTEAGNTIYF,TGCGCCAGCAGCTTCGGAGACACGACAGAGGCTGGAAACACCATATATTTT
-,-,TRBV5-4,TRBJ1-1,CASSLVNTEAFF,TGTGCCAGCAGCTTGGTAAACACTGAAGCTTTCTTT
TRBD1,-,TRBV28,TRBJ1-2,CASSEIFQGAQYYGYTF,TGTGCCAGCAGTGAAATCTTCCAGGGGGCGCAATACTATGGCTACACCTTC
-,-,TRBV5-6,TRBJ2-7,CASSIGSGEQYF,TGTGCCAGCAGCATCGGGAGCGGAGAGCAGTACTTC
-,-,TRBV12-2,TRBJ1-1,CASRLSPQGLKTEAFF,TGTGCAAGTCGCTTAAGCCCACAGGGGCTGAAGACTGAAGCTTTCTTT
TRBD1,-,TRBV30,TRBJ1-5,CAWSLEDRGNQPQHF,TGTGCCTGGAGTCTCGAAGACAGGGGGAATCAGCCCCAGCATTTT
-,-,TRBV6-1,TRBJ1-2,CASNDRFNYGYTF,TGTGCCAGCAACGACAGGTTCAACTATGGCTACACCTTC
-,-,TRBV2,TRBJ1-4,CASSEAPRGHEKLFF,TGTGCCAGCAGTGAAGCGCCCAGGGGCCACGAAAAACTGTTTTTT
TRBD2,-,TRBV7-9,TRBJ2-5,CASSLAGRGTQETQYF,TGTGCCAGCAGCTTAGCTGGGCGGGGGACCCAAGAGACCCAGTACTTC
TRBD1,-,TRBV9,TRBJ2-7,CASSLTGVGYEQYF,TGTGCCAGCAGCCTAACAGGGGTCGGCTACGAGCAGTACTTC
TRBD1,once,TRBV5-1,TRBJ1-2,CASSISIGGSSPDYGYTF,TGCGCCAGCAGCATAAGTATAGGGGGCTCATCACCCGACTATGGCTACACCTTC
TRBD1,-,TRBV4-2,TRBJ1-1,CASGYRGSESFF,TGTGCCAGCGGTTACAGGGGATCCGAGTCTTTCTTT
-,-,TRBV4-1,TRBJ2-1,CASRERTRSSYNEQFF,TGCGCCAGCAGGGAGCGTACCCGTAGCTCCTACAATGAGCAGTTCTTC
TRBD2,once,TRBV4-2,TRBJ2-7,CASSQEGRGAYEQYF,TGTGCCAGCAGCCAAGAGGGGCGGGGGGCCTACGAGCAGTACTTC
-,-,TRBV4-1,TRBJ1-2,CASRREPTKTSYGYTF,TGCGCCAGCAGGAGGGAGCCAACCAAAACCTCCTATGGCTACACCTTC
-,-,TRBV25-1,TRBJ2-3,CASSELRGRGASTDTQYF,TGTGCCAGCAGTGAATTGAGGGGGCGGGGGGCAAGCACAGATACGCAGTATTTT
-,-,TRBV19,TRBJ1-6,CASSTGQYSPLHF,TGTGCCAGTAGTACAGGACAGTATTCACCCCTCCACTTT
TRBD2,-,TRBV9,TRBJ2-1,CASSAPLPGLGLGEQFF,TGTGCCAGCAGCGCACCTCTTCCGGGACTAGGGTTAGGTGAGCAGTTCTTC
TRBD2,-,TRBV28,TRBJ2-1,CASRVAGVSSYNEQFF,TGTGCCAGCCGGGTAGCGGGAGTCTCCTCCTACAATGAGCAGTTCTTC
TRBD1,-,TRBV5-5,TRBJ2-7,CASSLRRTGSYEQYF,TGTGCCAGCAGCTTGAGGAGGACAGGCTCCTACGAGCAGTACTTC
-,-,TRBV4-1,TRBJ1-1,CASSQDWTAYRDPFF,TGCGCCAGCAGCCAAGATTGGACAGCCTACAGGGATCCTTTCTTT
TRBD1,-,TRBV5-1,TRBJ2-7,CASSSTPARDREFYEQYF,TGCGCCAGCAGCTCCACCCCTGCCCGGGACAGGGAGTTCTACGAGCAGTACTTC
-,-,TRBV5-4,TRBJ2-3,CASQQGTSTDTQYF,TGTGCCAGCCAACAGGGAACTAGCACAGATACGCAGTATTTT
-,-,TRBV2,TRBJ2-6,CASAADLFSGANVLTF,TGTGCCAGCGCGGCAGACCTCTTCTCTGGGGCCAACGTCCTGACTTTC
-,-,TRBV9,TRBJ2-7,CASNPGLSPREQYF,TGTGCCAGCAATCCGGGACTCAGCCCTCGGGAGCAGTACTTC
TRBD1,-,TRBV2,TRBJ1-2,CASSLGQGMYGYTF,TGTGCCAGCTCATTGGGACAGGGGATGTATGGCTACACCTTC
-,-,TRBV5-1,TRBJ2-3,CASSLALREGTDTQYF,TGCGCCAGCAGCTTGGCCTTGCGGGAAGGCACAGATACGCAGTATTTT
-,once,TRBV7-9,TRBJ2-1,CASSLLKGTTNNEQFF,TGTGCCAGCAGCTTATTAAAGGGGACAACTAACAATGAGCAGTTCTTC
TRBD2,-,TRBV19,TRBJ2-3,CASSIGGGGGGALDTQYF,TGTGCCAGTAGTATAGGGGGAGGCGGCGGGGGGGCCTTGGATACGCAGTATTTT
TRBD2,-,TRBV6-6,TRBJ2-7,CASSPGTTPYEQYF,TGTGCCAGCAGTCCCGGGACTACCCCCTACGAGCAGTACTTC
-,-,TRBV10-3,TRBJ2-2,CAISEEGGPLDGELFF,TGTGCCATCAGTGAAGAGGGGGGGCCTCTTGACGGGGAGCTGTTTTTT
-,-,TRBV14,TRBJ1-2,CASSQVVGARPYGYTF,TGTGCCAGCAGCCAAGTAGTAGGGGCGAGGCCCTATGGCTACACCTTC
-,-,TRBV5-5,TRBJ2-1,CASRPWLGYEQFF,TGTGCCAGCAGACCGTGGCTCGGGTATGAGCAGTTCTTC